This T cell receptor beta chain was identified during a study of blood T cell repertoires in COVID-19. At the level of the study: The analysed material was cDNA or gDNA that came from T cells, B-cell-depleted T cells, or PBMCs.

This CDR3 spans 11 amino acids. V was clipped by 0 bases and J by 7 bases, with 4 bases between them. Germline CDR1 reads SGHTS; CDR2 reads YDEGEE. All enrollees were about 18 to 89 years old and from fewer than 25 US areas. This clone was counted once. Original processing notes: Reference gene primer amplification gave nucleated cell count estimates. Profiled with immunoSEQ multiplex PCR; TCRdb holds only in-frame clones, not every one. Clone size and V and J calls were adopted from that table, with D and trimming inferred from the DNA. This sample has under 300,000 clones, with roughly 90% found just once.

The chain employs TRBV5-8 and TRBJ2-5; the D is unclear. Sequencing was done on a sample of PBMCs or T cells enriched from blood (not recorded which). This TCR was recovered from a woman aged 55-70 years who had recovered from COVID-19. CDR3 in DNA: TGTGCCAGCAGCTTGGCCGGGACCCAGTACTTC. Its translation: CASSLAGTQYF.